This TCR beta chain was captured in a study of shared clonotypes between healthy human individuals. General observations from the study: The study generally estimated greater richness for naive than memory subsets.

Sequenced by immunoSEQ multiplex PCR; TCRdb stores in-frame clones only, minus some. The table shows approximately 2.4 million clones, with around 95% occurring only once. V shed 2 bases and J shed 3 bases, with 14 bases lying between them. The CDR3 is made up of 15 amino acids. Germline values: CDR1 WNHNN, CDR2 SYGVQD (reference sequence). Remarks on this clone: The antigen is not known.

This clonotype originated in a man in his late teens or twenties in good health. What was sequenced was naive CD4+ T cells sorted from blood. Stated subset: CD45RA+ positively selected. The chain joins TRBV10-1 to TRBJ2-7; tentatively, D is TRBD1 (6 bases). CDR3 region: CASSEASTGYYEQYF. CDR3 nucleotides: TGCGCCAGCAGTGAGGCATCGACAGGCTACTACGAGCAGTACTTC.